Sequencing of this TCR beta chain was carried out in a study of radiotherapy plus CTLA-4 blockade in lung cancer. This clone appeared once. The antigen is unknown. V lost 8 bases and J 4 bases, leaving 8 bases between the germline ends. Germline loops: CDR1 MNHNY, CDR2 SVGAGI (reference sequence). The CDR3 has 11 residues. Some clones are missing from TCRdb's copy, which holds only in-frame ones; the method was immunoSEQ multiplex PCR. Of roughly 73,000 clones in the sample, around 87% were seen once. Study conclusions and caveats: The study found tumor-derived TCR clones expanded in blood after radiotherapy plus ipilimumab. Early clonal dynamics of blood T cells, together with interferon-beta, were reported as the best response predictor.

The sample was peripheral blood, taken from a patient treated with radiotherapy plus ipilimumab. The V call is TRBV6-6, the J call TRBJ1-2; D is uncertain. The TCR was taken from a human donor with non-small cell lung cancer that progressed on radiotherapy plus ipilimumab. Here the CDR3 reads CASSSVYGYTF. The DNA of the CDR3 is TGTGCCAGCTCGTCTGTCTATGGCTACACCTTC.